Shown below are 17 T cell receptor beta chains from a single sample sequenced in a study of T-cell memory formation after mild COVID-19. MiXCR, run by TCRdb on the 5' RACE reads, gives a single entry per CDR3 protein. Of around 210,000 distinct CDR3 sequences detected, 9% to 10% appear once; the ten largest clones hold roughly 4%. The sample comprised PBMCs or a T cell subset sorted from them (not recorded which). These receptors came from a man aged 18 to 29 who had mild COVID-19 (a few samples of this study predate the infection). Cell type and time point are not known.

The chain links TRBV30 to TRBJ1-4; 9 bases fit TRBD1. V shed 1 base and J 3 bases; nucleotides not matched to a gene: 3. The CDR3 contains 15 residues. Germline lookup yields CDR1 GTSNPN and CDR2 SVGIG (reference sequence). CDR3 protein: CAWSAQGAANEKLFF. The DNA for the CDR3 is TGTGCCTGGAGTGCACAGGGGGCAGCTAATGAAAAACTGTTTTTT. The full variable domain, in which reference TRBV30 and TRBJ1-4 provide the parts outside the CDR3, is SQTIHQWPATLVQPVGSPLSLECTVEGTSNPNLYWYRQAAGRGLQLLFYSVGIGQISSEVPQNLSASRPQDRQFILSSKKLLLSDSGFYLCAWSAQGAANEKLFFGSGTQLSVL.

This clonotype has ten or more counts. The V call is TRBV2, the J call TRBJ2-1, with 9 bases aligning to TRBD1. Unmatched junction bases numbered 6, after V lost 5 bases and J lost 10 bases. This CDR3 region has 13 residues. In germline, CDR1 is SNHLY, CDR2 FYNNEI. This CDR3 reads CASSRTGGREQFF. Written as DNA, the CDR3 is TGTGCCAGCAGTAGAACAGGGGGCAGGGAGCAGTTCTTC.

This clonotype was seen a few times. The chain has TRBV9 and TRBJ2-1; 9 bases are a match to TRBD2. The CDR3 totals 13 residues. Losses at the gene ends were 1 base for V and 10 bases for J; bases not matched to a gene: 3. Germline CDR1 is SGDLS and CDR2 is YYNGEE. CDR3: CASSVSTSGEQFF. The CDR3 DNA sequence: TGTGCCAGCAGCGTAAGCACTAGCGGGGAGCAGTTCTTC.

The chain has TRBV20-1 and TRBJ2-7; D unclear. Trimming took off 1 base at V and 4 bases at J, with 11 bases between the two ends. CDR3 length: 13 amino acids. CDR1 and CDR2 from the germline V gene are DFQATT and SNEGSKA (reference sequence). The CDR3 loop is CSARGGLKYEQYF. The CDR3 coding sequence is TGCAGTGCTAGAGGGGGTCTAAAGTACGAGCAGTACTTC.

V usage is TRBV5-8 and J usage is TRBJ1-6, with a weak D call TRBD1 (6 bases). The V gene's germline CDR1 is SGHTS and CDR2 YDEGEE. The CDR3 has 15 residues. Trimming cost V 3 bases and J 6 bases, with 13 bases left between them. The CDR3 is CASSSFGGGNSPLHF. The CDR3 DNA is TGTGCCAGCAGCTCCTTCGGGGGCGGTAATTCACCCCTCCACTTT.

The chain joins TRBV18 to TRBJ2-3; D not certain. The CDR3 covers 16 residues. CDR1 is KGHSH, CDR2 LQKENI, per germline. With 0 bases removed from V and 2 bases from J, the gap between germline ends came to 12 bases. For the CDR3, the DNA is TGTGCCAGCTCACCACCTTCAGGAAGCCTCACAGATACGCAGTATTTT. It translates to CASSPPSGSLTDTQYF.

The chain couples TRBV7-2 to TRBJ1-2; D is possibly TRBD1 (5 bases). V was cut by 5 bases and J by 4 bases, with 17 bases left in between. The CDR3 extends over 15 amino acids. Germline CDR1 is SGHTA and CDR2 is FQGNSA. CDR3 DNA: TGTGCCAGCAGCCCTAAAACCGGGGGATTCTATGGCTACACCTTC. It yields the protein CASSPKTGGFYGYTF.

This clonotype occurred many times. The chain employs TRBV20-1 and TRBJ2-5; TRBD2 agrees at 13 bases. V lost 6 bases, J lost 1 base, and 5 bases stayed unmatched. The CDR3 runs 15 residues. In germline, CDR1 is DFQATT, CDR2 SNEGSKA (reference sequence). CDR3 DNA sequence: TGCAGTGCGGACGGGACTAGCGGGGCCCAAGAGACCCAGTACTTC. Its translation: CSADGTSGAQETQYF.

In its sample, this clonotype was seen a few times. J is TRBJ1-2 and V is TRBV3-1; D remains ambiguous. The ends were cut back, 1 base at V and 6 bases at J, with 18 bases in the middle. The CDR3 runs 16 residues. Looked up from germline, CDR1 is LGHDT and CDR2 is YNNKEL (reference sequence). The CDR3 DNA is TGTGCCAGCAGCCAAGCAGTATTAATGGGAGGGAATGGCTACACCTTC. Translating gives CASSQAVLMGGNGYTF.

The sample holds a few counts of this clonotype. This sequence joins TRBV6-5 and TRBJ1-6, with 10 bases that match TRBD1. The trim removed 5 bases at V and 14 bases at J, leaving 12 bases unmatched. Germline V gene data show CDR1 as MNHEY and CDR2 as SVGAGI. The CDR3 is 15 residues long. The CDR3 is CASSPPRDRGSTLHF. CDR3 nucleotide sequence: TGTGCCAGCAGTCCCCCCAGGGACAGGGGCTCGACCCTCCACTTT.

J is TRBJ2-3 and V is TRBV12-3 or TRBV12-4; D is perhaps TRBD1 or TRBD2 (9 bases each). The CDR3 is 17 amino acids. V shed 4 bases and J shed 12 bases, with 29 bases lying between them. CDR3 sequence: CASSYPLGQGVAGAQYF. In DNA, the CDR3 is TGTGCCAGCAGTTATCCATTGGGACAGGGAGTAGCGGGAGCCCAGTATTTT.

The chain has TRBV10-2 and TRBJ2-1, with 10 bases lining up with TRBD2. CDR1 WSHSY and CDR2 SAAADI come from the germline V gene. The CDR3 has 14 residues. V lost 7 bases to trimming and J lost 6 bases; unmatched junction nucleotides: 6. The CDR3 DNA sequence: TGCGCCAGCACTCACCTAGCGGGGGTCAATGAGCAGTTCTTC. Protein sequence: CASTHLAGVNEQFF.

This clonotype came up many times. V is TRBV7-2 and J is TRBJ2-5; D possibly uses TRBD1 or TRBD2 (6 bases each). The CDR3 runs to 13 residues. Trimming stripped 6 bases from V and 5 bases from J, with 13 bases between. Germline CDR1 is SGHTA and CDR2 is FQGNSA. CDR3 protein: CASRMGGWETQYF. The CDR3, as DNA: TGTGCCAGCAGAATGGGGGGCTGGGAGACCCAGTACTTC.

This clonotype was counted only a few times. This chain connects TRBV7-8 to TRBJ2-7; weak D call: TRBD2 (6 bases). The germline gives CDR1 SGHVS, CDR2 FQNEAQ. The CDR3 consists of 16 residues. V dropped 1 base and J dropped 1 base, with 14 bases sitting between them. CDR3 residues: CASSLGGGPGSYEQYF. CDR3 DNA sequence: TGTGCCAGCAGCTTAGGGGGAGGACCGGGGTCCTACGAGCAGTACTTC.

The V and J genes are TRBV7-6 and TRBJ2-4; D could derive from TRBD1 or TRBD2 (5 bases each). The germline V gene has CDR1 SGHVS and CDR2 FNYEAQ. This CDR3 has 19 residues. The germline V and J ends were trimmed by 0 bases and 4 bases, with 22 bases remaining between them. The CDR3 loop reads CASSLAVRGRAVMKNIQYF. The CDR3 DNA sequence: TGTGCCAGCAGCTTAGCAGTCCGGGGCAGGGCCGTCATGAAAAACATTCAGTACTTC.

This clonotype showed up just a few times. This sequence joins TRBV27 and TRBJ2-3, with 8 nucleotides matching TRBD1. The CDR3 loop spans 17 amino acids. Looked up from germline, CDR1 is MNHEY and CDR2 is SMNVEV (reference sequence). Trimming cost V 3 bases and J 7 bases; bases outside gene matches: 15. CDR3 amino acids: CASSLVGRQGPVNTQYF. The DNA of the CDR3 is TGTGCCAGCAGTTTGGTGGGGAGACAGGGGCCCGTCAATACGCAGTATTTT.

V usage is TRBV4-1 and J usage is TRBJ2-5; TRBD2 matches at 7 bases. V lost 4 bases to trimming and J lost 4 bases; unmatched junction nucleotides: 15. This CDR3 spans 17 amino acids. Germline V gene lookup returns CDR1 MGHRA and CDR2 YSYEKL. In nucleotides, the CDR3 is TGCGCCAGCAGCCGACAAACGGGGGTAGCGGGTGGAGAGACCCAGTACTTC. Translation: CASSRQTGVAGGETQYF.